This T cell receptor (beta chain) was identified during a study of blood T cell repertoires in COVID-19. Study-wide context: Collection of acute and convalescent COVID-19 samples took place in the United States, Italy and Spain. The analysed material was cDNA or gDNA that came from T cells, B-cell-depleted T cells, or PBMCs.

The V gene's germline CDR1 is SGDLS and CDR2 YYNGEE. The V and J ends lost 6 bases and 2 bases, in that order; junction bases with no gene match: 1. There are 12 residues in the CDR3. Under the authors' procedure: Quantification of nucleated cells was approximated via reference gene primer amplification. Sequencing used immunoSEQ multiplex PCR; TCRdb keeps in-frame clones, though not all of them. Clone size and V and J calls were adopted from that table, with D and trimming inferred from the DNA. This sample has 300,000 to 350,000 clones, with around 90% found just once. Seattle patients were enrolled during active infection and followed longitudinally. This clone has a single count.

The specimen was peripheral blood. V gene TRBV9 combines with J gene TRBJ1-1; 7 positions match TRBD1. The receptor was derived from a woman between 40 and 50 years old with COVID-19, enrolled during active disease. The CDR3 protein is CASKGGNTEAFF. CDR3 nucleotide sequence: TGTGCCAGCAAAGGGGGCAACACTGAAGCTTTCTTT.